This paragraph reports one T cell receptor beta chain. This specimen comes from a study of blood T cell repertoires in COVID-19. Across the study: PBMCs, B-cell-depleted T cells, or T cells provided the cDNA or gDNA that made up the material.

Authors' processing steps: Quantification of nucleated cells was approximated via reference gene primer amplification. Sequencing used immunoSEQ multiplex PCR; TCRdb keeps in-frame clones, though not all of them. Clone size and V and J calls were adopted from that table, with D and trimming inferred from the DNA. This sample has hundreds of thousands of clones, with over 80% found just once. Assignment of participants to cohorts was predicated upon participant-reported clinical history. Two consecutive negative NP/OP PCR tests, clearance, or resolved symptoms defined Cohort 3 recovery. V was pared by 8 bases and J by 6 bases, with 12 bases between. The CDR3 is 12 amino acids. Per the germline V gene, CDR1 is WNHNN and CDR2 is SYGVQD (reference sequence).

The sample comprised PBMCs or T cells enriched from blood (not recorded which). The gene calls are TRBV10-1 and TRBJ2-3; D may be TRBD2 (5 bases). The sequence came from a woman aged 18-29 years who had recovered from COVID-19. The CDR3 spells CASELAADTQYF. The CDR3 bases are TGCGCCAGCGAGCTAGCAGCGGATACGCAGTATTTT.